This T cell receptor (beta chain) was observed in a study of T cell responses to AZD1222 COVID-19 vaccine. Study results and limitations: Compared with day 0, the breadth and depth of the Spike-specific TCR repertoire rose significantly after two doses of AZD1222. Samples come after the peak T cell response, not at day 14. Donors were chiefly white British, with a greater number of females, and clonal diversity was perhaps underestimated.

Produced via immunoSEQ multiplex PCR; TCRdb's table is partial and in-frame only. Among 110,000 or so clones, about 86% were seen once, and the ten largest hold 17%. V lost 3 bases and J lost 0, with 10 bases in between. This CDR3 has 15 amino acids. The germline CDR1 and CDR2 sequences are SGHDT and YYEEEE. With respect to this clone: The antigen is undetermined.

This receptor was identified in an adult who received the AZD1222 COVID-19 vaccine. The specimen was peripheral blood, collected 28 days after the second AZD1222 dose. This sequence joins TRBV5-6 and TRBJ1-3; D not resolved. In DNA, the CDR3 is TGTGCCAGCAGCTCGGACGAAGCCTCTGGAAACACCATATATTTT. This translates into CASSSDEASGNTIYF.